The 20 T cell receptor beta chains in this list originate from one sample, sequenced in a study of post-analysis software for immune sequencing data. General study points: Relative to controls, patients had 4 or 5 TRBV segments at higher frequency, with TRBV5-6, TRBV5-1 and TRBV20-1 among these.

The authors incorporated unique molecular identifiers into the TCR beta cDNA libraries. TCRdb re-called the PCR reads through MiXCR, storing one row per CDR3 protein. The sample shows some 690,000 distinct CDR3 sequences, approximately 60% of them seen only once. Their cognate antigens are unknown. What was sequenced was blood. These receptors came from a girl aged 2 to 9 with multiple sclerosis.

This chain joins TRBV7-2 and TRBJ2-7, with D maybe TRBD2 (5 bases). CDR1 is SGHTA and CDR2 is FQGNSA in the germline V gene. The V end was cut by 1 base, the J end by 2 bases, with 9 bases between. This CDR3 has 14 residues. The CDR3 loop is CASSLVSGTYEQYF. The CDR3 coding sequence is TGTGCCAGCAGCTTAGTGTCGGGGACCTACGAGCAGTACTTC.

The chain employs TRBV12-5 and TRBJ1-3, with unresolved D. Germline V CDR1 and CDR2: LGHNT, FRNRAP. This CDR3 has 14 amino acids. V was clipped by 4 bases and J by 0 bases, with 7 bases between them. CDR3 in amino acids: CASGSAGSGNTIYF. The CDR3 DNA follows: TGTGCTAGTGGTTCTGCGGGCTCTGGAAACACCATATATTTT.

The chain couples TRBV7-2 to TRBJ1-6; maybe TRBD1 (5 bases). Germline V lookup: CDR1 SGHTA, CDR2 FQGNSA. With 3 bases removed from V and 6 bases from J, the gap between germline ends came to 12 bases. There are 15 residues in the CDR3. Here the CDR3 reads CASSLEGRANSPLHF. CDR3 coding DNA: TGTGCCAGCAGCTTGGAGGGCAGGGCTAATTCACCCCTCCACTTT.

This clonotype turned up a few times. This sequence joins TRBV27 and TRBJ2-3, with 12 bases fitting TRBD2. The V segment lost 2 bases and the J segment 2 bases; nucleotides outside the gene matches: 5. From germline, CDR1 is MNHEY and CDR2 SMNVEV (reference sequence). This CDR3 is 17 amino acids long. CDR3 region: CASSLIGLAGLTDTQYF. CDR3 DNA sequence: TGTGCCAGCAGTTTAATAGGACTAGCGGGACTCACAGATACGCAGTATTTT.

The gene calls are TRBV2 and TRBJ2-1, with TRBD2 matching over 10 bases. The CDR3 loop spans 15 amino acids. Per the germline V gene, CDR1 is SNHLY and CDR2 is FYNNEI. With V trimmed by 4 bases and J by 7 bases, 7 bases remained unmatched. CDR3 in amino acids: CASSVTSGNWNEQFF. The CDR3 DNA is TGTGCCAGCAGTGTAACTAGCGGGAATTGGAATGAGCAGTTCTTC.

In DNA form, the CDR3 reads TGCGCCAGCAGCCAGGCCCCGAGAACAGGGACGCAGGAGGGCTACACCTTC. Encoded protein: CASSQAPRTGTQEGYTF. This chain joins TRBV4-1 and TRBJ1-2; D possibly corresponds to TRBD1 (6 bases). The germline V gene has CDR1 MGHRA and CDR2 YSYEKL. V dropped 3 bases and J dropped 8 bases, with 25 bases sitting between them. The CDR3 length is 17 residues.

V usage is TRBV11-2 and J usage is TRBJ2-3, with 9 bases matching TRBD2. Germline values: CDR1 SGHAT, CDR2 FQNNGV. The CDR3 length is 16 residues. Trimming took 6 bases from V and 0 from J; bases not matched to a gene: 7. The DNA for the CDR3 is TGTGCCAGCAGTTCCGGCGCGGGGGGGAGCACAGATACGCAGTATTTT. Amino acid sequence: CASSSGAGGSTDTQYF.

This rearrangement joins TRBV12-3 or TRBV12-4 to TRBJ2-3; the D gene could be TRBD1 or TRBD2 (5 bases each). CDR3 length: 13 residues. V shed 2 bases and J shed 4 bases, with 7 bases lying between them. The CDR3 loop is CASSLLGPDTQYF. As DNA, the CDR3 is TGTGCCAGCAGTTTATTGGGACCAGATACGCAGTATTTT.

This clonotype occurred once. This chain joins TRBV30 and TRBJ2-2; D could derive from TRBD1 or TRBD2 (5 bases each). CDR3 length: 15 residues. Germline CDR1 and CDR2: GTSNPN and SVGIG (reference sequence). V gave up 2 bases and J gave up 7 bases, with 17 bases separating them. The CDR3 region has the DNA TGTGCCTGGAGTATACGGGGCCGTCGTGGCGGGGAGCTGTTTTTT. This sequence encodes CAWSIRGRRGGELFF.

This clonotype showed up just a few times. This CDR3 reads CASSLSSLQYF. For the CDR3, the DNA is TGTGCCAGCAGCTTGTCTTCGCTCCAGTACTTC. The genes are TRBV5-5 and TRBJ2-5, with D unclear. Germline loops: CDR1 SGHKS, CDR2 YYEKEE (reference sequence). The CDR3 extends over 11 amino acids. Between the trimmed V and J ends, which lost 1 base and 10 bases, there was a span of 8 bases.

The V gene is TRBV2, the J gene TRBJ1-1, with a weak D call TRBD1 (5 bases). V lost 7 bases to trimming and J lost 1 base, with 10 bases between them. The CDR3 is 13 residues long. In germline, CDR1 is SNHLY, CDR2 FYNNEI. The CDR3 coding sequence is TGTGCCAGCAAAGGGACGGCGAACACTGAAGCTTTCTTT. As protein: CASKGTANTEAFF.

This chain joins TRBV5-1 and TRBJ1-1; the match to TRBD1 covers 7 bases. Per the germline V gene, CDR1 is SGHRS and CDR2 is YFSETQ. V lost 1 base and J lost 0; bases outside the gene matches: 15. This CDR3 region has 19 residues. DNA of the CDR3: TGCGCCAGCAGCTTGCCGAAGGATCCGACAGGGACAATGAACACTGAAGCTTTCTTT. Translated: CASSLPKDPTGTMNTEAFF. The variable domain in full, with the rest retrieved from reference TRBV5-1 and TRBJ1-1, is KAGVTQTPRYLIKTRGQQVTLSCSPISGHRSVSWYQQTPGQGLQFLFEYFSETQRNKGNFPGRFSGRQFSNSRSEMNVSTLELGDSALYLCASSLPKDPTGTMNTEAFFGQGTRLTVV.

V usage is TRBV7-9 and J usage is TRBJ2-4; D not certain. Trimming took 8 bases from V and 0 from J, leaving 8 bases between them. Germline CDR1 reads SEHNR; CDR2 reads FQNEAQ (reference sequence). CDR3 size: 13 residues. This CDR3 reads CASGRLAKNIQYF. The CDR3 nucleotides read TGTGCCAGCGGGCGACTAGCCAAAAACATTCAGTACTTC.

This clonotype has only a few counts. CDR3 in amino acids: CASSWGKLGEQFF. CDR3 coding DNA: TGTGCCAGCAGCTGGGGCAAGCTCGGTGAGCAGTTCTTC. The V gene is TRBV7-9, the J gene TRBJ2-1, with TRBD1 as a possible D gene (5 bases). V was trimmed by 4 bases and J by 9 bases, leaving 13 bases between them. CDR1 is SEHNR and CDR2 is FQNEAQ in the germline V gene (reference sequence). This CDR3 is built from 13 residues.

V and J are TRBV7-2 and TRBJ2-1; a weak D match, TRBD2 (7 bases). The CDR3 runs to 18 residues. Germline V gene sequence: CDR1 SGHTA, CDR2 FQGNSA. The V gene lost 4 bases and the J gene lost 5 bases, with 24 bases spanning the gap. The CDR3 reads CASSYRGVGGAKNNEQFF. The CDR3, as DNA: TGTGCCAGCAGCTATCGGGGGGTCGGGGGCGCGAAAAACAATGAGCAGTTCTTC.

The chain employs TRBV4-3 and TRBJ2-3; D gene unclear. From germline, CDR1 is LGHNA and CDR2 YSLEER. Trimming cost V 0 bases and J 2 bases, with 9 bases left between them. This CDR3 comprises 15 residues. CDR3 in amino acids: CASSQDGATTDTQYF. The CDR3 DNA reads TGCGCCAGCAGCCAAGATGGAGCGACCACAGATACGCAGTATTTT.

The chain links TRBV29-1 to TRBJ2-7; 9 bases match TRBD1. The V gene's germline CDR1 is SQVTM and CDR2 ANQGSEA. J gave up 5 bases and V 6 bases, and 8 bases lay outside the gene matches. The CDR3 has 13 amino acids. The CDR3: CSVREQGANEQYF. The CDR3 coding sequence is TGCAGCGTCCGGGAACAGGGGGCAAACGAGCAGTACTTC.

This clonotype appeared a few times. CDR3 protein: CSVEDTVPIYGYTF. CDR3 coding DNA: TGCAGCGTTGAAGACACAGTGCCGATCTATGGCTACACCTTC. This chain joins TRBV29-1 and TRBJ1-2; no firm D call. CDR1 is SQVTM and CDR2 is ANQGSEA in the germline V gene. Trimming took 0 bases from V and 4 from J, leaving 12 bases between them. The CDR3 runs 14 residues.

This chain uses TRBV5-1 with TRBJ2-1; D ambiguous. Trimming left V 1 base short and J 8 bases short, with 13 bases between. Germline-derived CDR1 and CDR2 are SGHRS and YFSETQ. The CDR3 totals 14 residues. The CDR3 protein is CASSLSSSVHEQFF. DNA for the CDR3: TGCGCCAGCAGCTTGAGTTCCTCCGTGCATGAGCAGTTCTTC.

The CDR3 loop reads CAWITGGSLTQYF. CDR3 nucleotide sequence: TGTGCCTGGATTACGGGCGGTTCTCTGACGCAGTATTTT. The chain is built from TRBV30 and TRBJ2-3; D remains unclear. Germline V gene sequence: CDR1 GTSNPN, CDR2 SVGIG (reference sequence). Trimming stripped 4 bases from V and 9 bases from J, with 17 bases between. The CDR3 is made up of 13 amino acids.